Each of the 3 T cell receptor beta chains below was sequenced from the same sample in a study of blood T cell repertoires in COVID-19. Produced via immunoSEQ multiplex PCR; TCRdb's table is partial and in-frame only. In the table there are 45,000 to 55,000 clones, 86% of which are singletons. Sequencing was performed on peripheral blood. Every receptor here comes from a woman of 80 years or more with acute or convalescent COVID-19.

This chain joins TRBV6-1 and TRBJ1-5; D remains unclear. Trimming took off 0 bases at V and 3 bases at J, with 12 bases between the two ends. The length of the CDR3 is 16 residues. Germline CDR1 reads MNHNS; CDR2 reads SASEGT. This CDR3 reads CASSEAPAQDNQPQHF. The CDR3 nucleotides are TGTGCCAGCAGTGAAGCGCCGGCCCAGGACAATCAGCCCCAGCATTTT.

This clone was seen once. This CDR3 reads CASSPFNGNTIYF. The CDR3 DNA follows: TGTGCCAGCAGCCCCTTTAATGGAAACACCATATATTTT. The V gene is TRBV12-3 or TRBV12-4, the J gene TRBJ1-3; D is ambiguous. Trimming removed 6 bases from V and 3 bases from J, with 9 bases in between. The CDR3 runs to 13 residues.

CDR3 protein: CASSPKTGSSGANVLTF. In DNA, the CDR3 is TGTGCCAGCAGTCCAAAGACAGGAAGCTCTGGGGCCAACGTCCTGACTTTC. The chain combines TRBV7-9 with TRBJ2-6, with D maybe TRBD1 (6 bases). The CDR3 loop spans 17 amino acids. The V end was cut by 6 bases, the J end by 0 bases, with 15 bases between. Germline CDR1 SEHNR, CDR2 FQNEAQ (reference sequence).